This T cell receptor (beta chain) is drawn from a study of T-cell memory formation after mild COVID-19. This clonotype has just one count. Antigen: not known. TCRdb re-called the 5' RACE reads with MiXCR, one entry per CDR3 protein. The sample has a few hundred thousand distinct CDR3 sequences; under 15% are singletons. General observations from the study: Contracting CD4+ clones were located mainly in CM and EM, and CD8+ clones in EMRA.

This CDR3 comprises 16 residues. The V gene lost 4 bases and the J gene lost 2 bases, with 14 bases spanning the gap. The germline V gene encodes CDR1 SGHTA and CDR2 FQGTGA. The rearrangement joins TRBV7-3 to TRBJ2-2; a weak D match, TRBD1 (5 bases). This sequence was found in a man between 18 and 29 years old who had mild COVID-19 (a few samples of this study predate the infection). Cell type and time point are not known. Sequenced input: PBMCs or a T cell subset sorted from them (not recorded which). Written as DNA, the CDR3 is TGTGCCAGCAGCTCCGTACAGGCAGTAAACACCGGGGAGCTGTTTTTT. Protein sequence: CASSSVQAVNTGELFF.